This T cell receptor (beta chain) was sequenced during a study of vaccination effects on CD4 cells after COVID-19. The CDR3 sequence is 16 residues long. Germline CDR1 is SGHNT and CDR2 is YYREEE (reference sequence). Germline trimming cut 0 bases from V and 14 bases from J; bases unmatched to any gene: 17. For this clone: Antigen: not known.

The protocol was immunoSEQ multiplex PCR, while the TCRdb copy is restricted to in-frame clones and leaves out a portion. The table lists fewer than 90,000 clones, roughly 80% of them singletons. Viral peptide pool expansion of antigen-specific CD4+ T cells preceded sequencing in the ViraFEST assay. Isolating CD4+ T cells followed roughly ten days of culture. Participants were vaccinated with two doses of either the BNT162b2 or mRNA-1273 vaccine. In culture with approximately 9.5 IU/ml IL-2 and around 10 ug/ml peptides, PBMC were grown at two million per well. This TCR came from a human donor who received a COVID-19 vaccine. This chain links TRBV5-4 with TRBJ2-1; 7 nucleotides line up with TRBD2. This specimen consisted of CD4+ T cells from PBMCs cultured with HCoV-OC43 spike peptides, obtained after COVID-19 vaccination. Subset in this sample: HCoV-OC43 spike overlapping peptide pool stimulation. CDR3 nucleotide sequence: TGTGCCAGCAGCTTGGGCTCCCAGCGGGGTGAATTCATGGAGTTCTTC. Translated: CASSLGSQRGEFMEFF.